This TCR beta chain was retrieved from a study of blood T cell repertoires in COVID-19. Background on the study: Sites in the United States, Italy and Spain provided acute and convalescent COVID-19 samples. In each case, the material was cDNA or gDNA derived from T cells, B-cell-depleted T cells, or PBMCs.

In the original workflow: Reference gene primers were amplified, and this amplification served to estimate nucleated cell counts. Assay used: immunoSEQ multiplex PCR; TCRdb lists only in-frame clones, some missing. The V and J calls and clone size come from that table; D and trimming were worked out from the DNA. This sample has under 85,000 clones, with more than 60% found just once. Sequencing was done on a sample of peripheral blood. The clonotype was recovered from a human donor in a cohort sampled during active COVID-19.

The CDR3 region is CARSSWTSGGPFF. The CDR3 nucleotides are TGTGCCAGAAGCTCTTGGACTAGCGGGGGGCCGTTCTTC. The V and J genes are TRBV5-3 and TRBJ2-1; 14 bases align to TRBD2. TRBV5-3 is marked as an open reading frame, function uncertain. J gave up 15 bases and V 3 bases, and 5 bases lay outside the gene matches. The CDR3 length is 13 residues.